What follows are 17 T cell receptor beta chains derived from one specimen sequenced in a study of CD8 T cells in ankylosing spondylitis. TCRdb used MiXCR to reprocess the 5' RACE reads, holding one entry per CDR3 protein. The sample contains roughly 250,000 distinct CDR3 sequences, around 7.8% of which appear only once. Material for sequencing was blood, either unsorted or a sorted T cell fraction (not recorded which). These receptors came from a male donor with ankylosing spondylitis or in good health (not recorded which).

The genes are TRBV20-1 and TRBJ2-1; D not resolved. The CDR3 has 16 amino acids. The V gene's germline CDR1 is DFQATT and CDR2 SNEGSKA (reference sequence). The V and J ends lost 0 bases and 7 bases respectively, with 19 bases between them. The CDR3 here is CSARDYKPPNGNEQFF. CDR3 DNA: TGCAGTGCTAGAGATTATAAGCCCCCGAACGGAAATGAGCAGTTCTTC.

Ten or more counts support this clonotype. The chain has TRBV5-1 and TRBJ2-5, with a tentative D call TRBD1 (5 bases). The CDR3 consists of 14 residues. Germline values: CDR1 SGHRS, CDR2 YFSETQ. V lost 2 bases and J 1 base, leaving 9 bases between the germline ends. The CDR3 loop is CASSFTGPQETQYF. The CDR3 region has the DNA TGCGCCAGCAGCTTTACAGGCCCCCAAGAGACCCAGTACTTC. Using reference TRBV5-1 and TRBJ2-5 for the parts outside the CDR3, the full variable domain is KAGVTQTPRYLIKTRGQQVTLSCSPISGHRSVSWYQQTPGQGLQFLFEYFSETQRNKGNFPGRFSGRQFSNSRSEMNVSTLELGDSALYLCASSFTGPQETQYFGPGTRLLVL.

Many counts were recorded for this clonotype. This rearrangement joins TRBV20-1 to TRBJ2-5; 12 positions match TRBD2. The length of the CDR3 is 17 residues. V gave up 0 bases and J gave up 5 bases; unmatched junction bases: 10. The germline V gene has CDR1 DFQATT and CDR2 SNEGSKA (reference sequence). The CDR3 protein is CSARDLAGGSPGETQYF. The CDR3 DNA is TGCAGTGCTAGAGATCTAGCGGGAGGGTCACCAGGGGAGACCCAGTACTTC.

CDR3 residues: CATSRSTGGLLEQYF. The DNA for the CDR3 is TGTGCCACCAGCAGATCTACAGGGGGGCTTCTCGAGCAGTACTTC. The chain uses TRBV15 and TRBJ2-7, with TRBD1 matching 8 bases. Germline-derived CDR1 and CDR2 are LNHNV and YYDKDF (reference sequence). The V and J ends lost 2 bases and 6 bases, in that order; junction bases with no gene match: 9. The CDR3 spans 15 residues.

This clonotype has just a few counts. The CDR3 spells CSARVPGRERGYTF. CDR3 nucleotides: TGCAGTGCTAGAGTCCCGGGAAGGGAAAGGGGCTACACCTTC. The chain couples TRBV20-1 to TRBJ1-2; D is unresolved. V shed 1 base and J shed 8 bases, with 17 bases lying between them. The CDR3 extends over 14 amino acids. Germline loops: CDR1 DFQATT, CDR2 SNEGSKA (reference sequence).

This clonotype was seen ten or more times. Here the CDR3 DNA reads TGTGCCAGCAGACGGGACTATACGCAGTATTTT. Encoded protein: CASRRDYTQYF. The V gene is TRBV6-5, the J gene TRBJ2-3; possibly TRBD2 for D (6 bases). There are 11 residues in the CDR3. V gave up 6 bases and J gave up 7 bases, with 8 bases separating them. Germline V gene lookup returns CDR1 MNHEY and CDR2 SVGAGI.

This clonotype came up many times. The chain has TRBV20-1 and TRBJ2-1; weak D call: TRBD2 (6 bases). The CDR3 runs 15 residues. Trimming stripped 2 bases from V and 4 bases from J, with 15 bases between. CDR1 and CDR2 from the germline V gene are DFQATT and SNEGSKA (reference sequence). The CDR3 loop is CSARPPSDPYNEQFF. The CDR3 DNA sequence: TGCAGTGCTAGACCCCCTAGCGACCCATACAATGAGCAGTTCTTC.

This clonotype was observed many times. V usage is TRBV12-1 and J usage is TRBJ1-5; the DNA was not compared with TRBD1, the D call given in the table. TRBV12-1 is classified as a pseudogene. The CDR3 is 15 amino acids. CDR3 DNA: TGTGCCAGCAGCTTTGGAGGACAGGGGTGCGAGCCCCAGCATTTT. Amino acids: CASSFGGQGCEPQHF.

As for this clonotype: An end of the junction differs from the germline gene, which may be a read error. This sequence joins TRBV7-9 and TRBJ2-3, with D unresolved. Germline values: CDR1 SEHNR, CDR2 FQNEAQ (reference sequence). CDR3 length equals 17 residues. The CDR3 here is CASSGLKNPSGTDTLYF. In DNA, the CDR3 is TGTGCCAGCAGCGGGCTTAAAAACCCGTCGGGCACAGATACGCTGTATTTT.

The CDR3 DNA is TGTGCCAGCAGCTGGTCCAGGGGGCAGAACACCGGGGAGCTGTTTTTT. This sequence encodes CASSWSRGQNTGELFF. The chain has TRBV7-2 and TRBJ2-2; 8 positions agree with TRBD1. Germline-derived CDR1 and CDR2 are SGHTA and FQGNSA. The CDR3 is 16 residues long. Trimming removed 4 bases from V and 1 base from J; junction bases left unmatched: 5.

This clonotype was seen at least ten times. The chain carries TRBV11-2 and TRBJ2-1; D is uncertain. V lost 5 bases and J 0 bases, leaving 14 bases between the germline ends. The germline V gene encodes CDR1 SGHAT and CDR2 FQNNGV. The CDR3 is 16 residues long. CDR3 amino acids: CASSLITTSSYNEQFF. CDR3 coding DNA: TGTGCCAGCAGCCTCATAACTACCAGCTCCTACAATGAGCAGTTCTTC.

At least ten counts were recorded for this clonotype. V usage is TRBV5-6 and J usage is TRBJ2-5; no reliable D call. The V end was cut by 6 bases, the J end by 0 bases, with 9 bases between. Germline V gene data show CDR1 as SGHDT and CDR2 as YYEEEE. CDR3 length: 13 amino acids. CDR3 sequence: CASKNRNQETQYF. The CDR3 nucleotides read TGTGCCAGCAAGAACCGAAACCAAGAGACCCAGTACTTC.

This clonotype was seen repeatedly, ten times or more. Here the CDR3 reads CASSQESGRAYNYGYTF. The DNA for the CDR3 is TGTGCCAGCAGCCAAGAATCTGGCAGGGCGTACAACTATGGCTACACCTTC. The chain employs TRBV14 and TRBJ1-2, with TRBD1 as a possible D gene (5 bases). The CDR3 has 17 residues. V gave up 0 bases and J gave up 2 bases, with 16 bases separating them. The germline V gene encodes CDR1 SGHDN and CDR2 FVKESK. The variable domain in full, completed from reference TRBV14 and TRBJ1-2, reads EAGVTQFPSHSVIEKGQTVTLRCDPISGHDNLYWYRRVMGKEIKFLLHFVKESKQDESGMPNNRFLAERTGGTYSTLKVQPAELEDSGVYFCASSQESGRAYNYGYTFGSGTRLTVV.

This clonotype was seen repeatedly, ten times or more. V is TRBV5-1 and J is TRBJ1-1; D is possibly TRBD1 (6 bases). V was cut by 1 base and J by 0 bases, with 13 bases left in between. The CDR3 is made up of 16 amino acids. CDR1 is SGHRS, CDR2 YFSETQ, per germline. CDR3 sequence: CASSLPGQFLNTEAFF. In DNA, the CDR3 is TGCGCCAGCAGCTTGCCAGGACAGTTCTTGAACACTGAAGCTTTCTTT.

This clonotype was seen a handful of times. The chain carries TRBV25-1 and TRBJ2-1; 9 bases are shared with TRBD2. V lost 2 bases and J lost 5; bases outside the gene matches: 13. The germline V gene encodes CDR1 MGHDK and CDR2 SYGVNS. CDR3 size: 18 residues. The CDR3 nucleotides read TGTGCCAGCAGTGAACCTCTAGGGGGGACTAGCAACCACAATGAGCAGTTCTTC. Its protein is CASSEPLGGTSNHNEQFF.

This clonotype was seen at least ten times. The chain uses TRBV27 and TRBJ2-7, with D hard to call. This CDR3 has 13 residues. The germline gives CDR1 MNHEY, CDR2 SMNVEV (reference sequence). The V gene lost 5 bases and the J gene lost 1 base, with 9 bases spanning the gap. CDR3 nucleotide sequence: TGTGCCAGCAGTCCCCTGGGTTCCTACGAGCAGTACTTC. It is translated as CASSPLGSYEQYF.

This clonotype was seen ten or more times. V and J are TRBV5-1 and TRBJ2-1; 11 bases are shared with TRBD1. Germline V gene data show CDR1 as SGHRS and CDR2 as YFSETQ. The CDR3 length is 15 residues. V shed 3 bases, J shed 9 bases, and the junction held 8 bases outside the gene matches. In DNA, the CDR3 is TGCGCCAGCAGCTCGAGTCGGACAGGGGGCCTTGAGCAGTTCTTC. This gives the protein CASSSSRTGGLEQFF.